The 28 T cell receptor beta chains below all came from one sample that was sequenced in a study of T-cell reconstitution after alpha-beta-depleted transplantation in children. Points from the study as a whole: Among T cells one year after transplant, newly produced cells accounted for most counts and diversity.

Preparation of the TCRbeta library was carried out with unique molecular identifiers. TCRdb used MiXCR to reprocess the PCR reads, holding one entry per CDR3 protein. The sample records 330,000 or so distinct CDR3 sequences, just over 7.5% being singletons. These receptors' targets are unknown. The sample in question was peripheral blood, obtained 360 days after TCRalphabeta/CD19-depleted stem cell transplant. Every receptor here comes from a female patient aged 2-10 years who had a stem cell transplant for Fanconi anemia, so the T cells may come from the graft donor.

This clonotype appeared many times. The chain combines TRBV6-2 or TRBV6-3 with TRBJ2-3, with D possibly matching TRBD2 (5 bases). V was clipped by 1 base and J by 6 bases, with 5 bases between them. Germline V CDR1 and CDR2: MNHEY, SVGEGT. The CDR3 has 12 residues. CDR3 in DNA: TGTGCCAGCAGTTACTGGGAGGATACGCAGTATTTT. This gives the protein CASSYWEDTQYF.

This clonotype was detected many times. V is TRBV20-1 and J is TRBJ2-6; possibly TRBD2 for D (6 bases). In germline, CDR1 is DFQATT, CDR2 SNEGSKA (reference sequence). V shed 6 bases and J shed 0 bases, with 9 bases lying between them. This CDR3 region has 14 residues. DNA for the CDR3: TGCAGTGCCGGGGGTGACTCTGGGGCCAACGTCCTGACTTTC. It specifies CSAGGDSGANVLTF.

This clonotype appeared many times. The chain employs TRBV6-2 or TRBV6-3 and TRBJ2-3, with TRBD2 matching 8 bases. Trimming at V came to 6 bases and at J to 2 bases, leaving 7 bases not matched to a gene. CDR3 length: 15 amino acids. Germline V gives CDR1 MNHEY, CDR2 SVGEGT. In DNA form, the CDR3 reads TGTGCCAGCAGCCGGGGACTAGTGTTCACAGATACGCAGTATTTT. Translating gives CASSRGLVFTDTQYF.

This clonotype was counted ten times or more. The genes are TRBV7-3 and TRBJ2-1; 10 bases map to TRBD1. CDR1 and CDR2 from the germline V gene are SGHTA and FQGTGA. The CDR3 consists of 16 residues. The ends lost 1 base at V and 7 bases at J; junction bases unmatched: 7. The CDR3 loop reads CASSLSRDRGGNEQFF. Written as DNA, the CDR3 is TGTGCCAGCAGCTTAAGTAGGGACAGGGGAGGGAATGAGCAGTTCTTC. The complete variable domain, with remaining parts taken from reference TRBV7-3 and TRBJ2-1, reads GAGVSQTPSNKVTEKGKYVELRCDPISGHTALYWYRQSLGQGPEFLIYFQGTGAADDSGLPNDRFFAVRPEGSVSTLKIQRTERGDSAVYLCASSLSRDRGGNEQFFGPGTRLTVL.

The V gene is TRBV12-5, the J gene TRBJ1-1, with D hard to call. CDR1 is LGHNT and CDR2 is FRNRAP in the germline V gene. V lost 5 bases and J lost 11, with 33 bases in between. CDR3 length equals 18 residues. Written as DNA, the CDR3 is TGTGCTAGTGGTCCTCCATTGCAGCCCAGGCAAGGCGTAAGAAGGGCTTTCTTT. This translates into CASGPPLQPRQGVRRAFF.

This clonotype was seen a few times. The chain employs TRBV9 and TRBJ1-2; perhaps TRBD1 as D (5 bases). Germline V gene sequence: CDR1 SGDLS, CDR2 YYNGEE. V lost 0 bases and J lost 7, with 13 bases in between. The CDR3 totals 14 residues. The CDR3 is CASSVGAGGAGYTF. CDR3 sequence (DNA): TGTGCCAGCAGCGTAGGGGCGGGCGGGGCTGGCTACACCTTC. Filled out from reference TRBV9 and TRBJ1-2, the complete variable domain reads DSGVTQTPKHLITATGQRVTLRCSPRSGDLSVYWYQQSLDQGLQFLIQYYNGEERAKGNILERFSAQQFPDLHSELNLSSLELGDSALYFCASSVGAGGAGYTFGSGTRLTVV.

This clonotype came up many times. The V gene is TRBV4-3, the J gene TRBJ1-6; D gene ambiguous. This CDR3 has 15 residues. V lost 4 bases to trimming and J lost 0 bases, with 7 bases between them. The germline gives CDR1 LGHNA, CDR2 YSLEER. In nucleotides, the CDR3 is TGCGCCAGCAGCCGAGAAATCTCCTATAATTCACCCCTCCACTTT. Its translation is CASSREISYNSPLHF.

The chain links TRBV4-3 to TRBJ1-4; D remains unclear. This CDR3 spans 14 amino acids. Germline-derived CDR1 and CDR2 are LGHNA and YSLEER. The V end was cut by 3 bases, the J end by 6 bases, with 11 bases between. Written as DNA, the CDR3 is TGCGCCAGCAGCCATCGGCGATGGGATGAAAAACTGTTTTTT. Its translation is CASSHRRWDEKLFF.

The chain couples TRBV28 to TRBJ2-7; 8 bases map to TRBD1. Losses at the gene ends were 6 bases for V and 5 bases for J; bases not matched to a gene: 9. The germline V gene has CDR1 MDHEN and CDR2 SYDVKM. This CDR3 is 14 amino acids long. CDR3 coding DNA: TGTGCCAGCAGCCTTGCAGGGGGCGGTAACGAGCAGTACTTC. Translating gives CASSLAGGGNEQYF.

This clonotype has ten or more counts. The CDR3 DNA reads TGTGCCAGCAGACCTACTACCGGGACAGGGGGCGAGCAGTACTTC. Its translation is CASRPTTGTGGEQYF. The chain combines TRBV28 with TRBJ2-7; TRBD1 agrees at 11 bases. V gave up 6 bases and J gave up 6 bases; unmatched junction bases: 10. This CDR3 has 15 residues. In germline, CDR1 is MDHEN, CDR2 SYDVKM.

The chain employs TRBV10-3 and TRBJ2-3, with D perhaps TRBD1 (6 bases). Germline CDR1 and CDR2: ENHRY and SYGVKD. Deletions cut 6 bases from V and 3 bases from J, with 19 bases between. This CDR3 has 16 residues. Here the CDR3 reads CAISSGQERMTDTQYF. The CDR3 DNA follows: TGTGCCATCAGCTCGGGACAAGAAAGGATGACAGATACGCAGTATTTT.

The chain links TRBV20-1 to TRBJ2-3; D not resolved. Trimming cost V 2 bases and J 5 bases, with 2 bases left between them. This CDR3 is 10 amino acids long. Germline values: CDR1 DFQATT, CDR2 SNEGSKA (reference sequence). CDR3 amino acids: CSARLDTQYF. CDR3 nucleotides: TGCAGTGCTAGACTAGATACGCAGTATTTT.

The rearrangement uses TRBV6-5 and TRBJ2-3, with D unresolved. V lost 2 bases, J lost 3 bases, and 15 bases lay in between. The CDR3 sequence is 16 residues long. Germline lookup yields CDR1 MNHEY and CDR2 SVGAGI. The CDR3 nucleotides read TGTGCCAGCAGTTACGTTTACCCAACTTTGACAGATACGCAGTATTTT. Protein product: CASSYVYPTLTDTQYF.

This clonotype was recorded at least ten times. In nucleotides, the CDR3 is TGTGCCAGCAGCGATGCAGGGGGTCTAGCGGGATACAATGAGCAGTTCTTC. Residues: CASSDAGGLAGYNEQFF. V gene TRBV9 combines with J gene TRBJ2-1; TRBD2 aligns across 9 bases. Germline CDR1 SGDLS, CDR2 YYNGEE. This CDR3 has 17 amino acids. V dropped 3 bases and J dropped 4; count of bases not matched to a gene: 11.

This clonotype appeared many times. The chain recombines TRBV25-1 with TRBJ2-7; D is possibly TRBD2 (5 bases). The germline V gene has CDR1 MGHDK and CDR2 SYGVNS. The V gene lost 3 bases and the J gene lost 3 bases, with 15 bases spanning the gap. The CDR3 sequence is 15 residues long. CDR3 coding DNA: TGTGCCAGCAGTGATTCCGGACTCAGACGCTACGAGCAGTACTTC. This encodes CASSDSGLRRYEQYF.

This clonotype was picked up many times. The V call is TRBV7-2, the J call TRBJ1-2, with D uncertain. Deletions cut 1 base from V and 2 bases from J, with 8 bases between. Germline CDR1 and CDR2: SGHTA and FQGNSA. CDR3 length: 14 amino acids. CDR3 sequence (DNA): TGTGCCAGCAGCTTAGTAGGGAACAACTATGGCTACACCTTC. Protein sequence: CASSLVGNNYGYTF.

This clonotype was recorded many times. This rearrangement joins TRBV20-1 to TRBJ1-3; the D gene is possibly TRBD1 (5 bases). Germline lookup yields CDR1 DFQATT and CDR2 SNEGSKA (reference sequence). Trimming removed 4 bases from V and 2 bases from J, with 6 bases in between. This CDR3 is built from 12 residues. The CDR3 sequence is CSATGPGNTIYF. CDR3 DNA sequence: TGCAGTGCTACGGGGCCTGGAAACACCATATATTTT.

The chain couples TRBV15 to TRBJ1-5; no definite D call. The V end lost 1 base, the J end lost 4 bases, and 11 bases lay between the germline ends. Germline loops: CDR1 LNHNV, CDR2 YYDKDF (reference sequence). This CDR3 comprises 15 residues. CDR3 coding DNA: TGTGCCACCAGCAGAGTGGGCATTTTAAATCAGCCCCAGCATTTT. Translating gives CATSRVGILNQPQHF.

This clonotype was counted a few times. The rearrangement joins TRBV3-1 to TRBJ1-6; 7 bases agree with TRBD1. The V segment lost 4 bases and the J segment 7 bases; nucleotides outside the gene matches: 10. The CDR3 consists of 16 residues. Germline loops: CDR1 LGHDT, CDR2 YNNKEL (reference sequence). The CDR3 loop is CASSRRQGLENSPLHF. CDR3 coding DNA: TGTGCCAGCAGCCGCAGACAGGGACTTGAAAATTCACCCCTCCACTTT.

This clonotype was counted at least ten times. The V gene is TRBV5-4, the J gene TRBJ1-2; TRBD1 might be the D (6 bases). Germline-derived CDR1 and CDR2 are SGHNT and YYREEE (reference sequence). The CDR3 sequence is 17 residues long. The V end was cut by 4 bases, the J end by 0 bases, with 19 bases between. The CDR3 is CASSSGQTGVANYGYTF. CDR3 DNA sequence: TGTGCCAGCAGCAGCGGACAGACCGGGGTAGCTAACTATGGCTACACCTTC.

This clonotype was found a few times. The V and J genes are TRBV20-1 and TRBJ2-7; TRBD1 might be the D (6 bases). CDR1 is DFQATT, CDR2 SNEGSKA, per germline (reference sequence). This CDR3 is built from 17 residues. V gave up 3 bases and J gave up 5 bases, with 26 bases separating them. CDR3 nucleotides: TGCAGTGCTAGCACACCCTTAGAGATCCCCCAGGGGCACGAGCAGTACGTC. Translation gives CSASTPLEIPQGHEQYV.

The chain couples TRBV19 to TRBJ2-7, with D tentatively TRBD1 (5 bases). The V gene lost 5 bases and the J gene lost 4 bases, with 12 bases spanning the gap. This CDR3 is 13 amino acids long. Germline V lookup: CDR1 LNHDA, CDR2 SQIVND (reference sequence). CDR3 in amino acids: CASSPGIRYEQYF. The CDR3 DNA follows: TGTGCCAGTAGTCCAGGGATCAGGTACGAGCAGTACTTC.

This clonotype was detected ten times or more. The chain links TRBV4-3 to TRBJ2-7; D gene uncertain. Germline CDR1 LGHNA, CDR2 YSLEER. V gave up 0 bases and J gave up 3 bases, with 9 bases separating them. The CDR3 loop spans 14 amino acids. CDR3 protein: CASSQDAAYYEQYV. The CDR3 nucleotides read TGCGCCAGCAGCCAAGATGCAGCTTACTACGAGCAGTACGTC.

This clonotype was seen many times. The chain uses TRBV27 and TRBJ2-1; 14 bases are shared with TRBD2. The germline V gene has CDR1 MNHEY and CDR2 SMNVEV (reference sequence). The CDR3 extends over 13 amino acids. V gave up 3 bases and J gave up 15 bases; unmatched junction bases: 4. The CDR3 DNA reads TGTGCCAGCAGTTTGGGACTAGCGGGAGAGGTGTTCTTC. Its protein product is CASSLGLAGEVFF.

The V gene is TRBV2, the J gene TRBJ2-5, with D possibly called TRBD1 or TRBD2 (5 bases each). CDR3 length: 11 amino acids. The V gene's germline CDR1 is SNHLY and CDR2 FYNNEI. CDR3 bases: TGTGCTACCCATGGGGGAGAGACCCAGTACTTC. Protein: CATHGGETQYF.

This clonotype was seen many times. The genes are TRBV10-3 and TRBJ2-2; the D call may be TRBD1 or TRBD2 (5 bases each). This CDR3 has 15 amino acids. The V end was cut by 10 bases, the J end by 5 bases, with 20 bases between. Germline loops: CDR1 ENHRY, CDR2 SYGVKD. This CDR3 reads CATEGTPRGTGELFF. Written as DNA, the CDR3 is TGTGCCACCGAAGGGACCCCACGCGGGACCGGGGAGCTGTTTTTT.

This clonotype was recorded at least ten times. CDR3 amino acids: CASSQDRFGGGQYF. The CDR3 nucleotides read TGCGCCAGCAGCCAAGACCGGTTTGGGGGGGGGCAGTACTTC. The genes are TRBV4-1 and TRBJ2-7; 7 positions agree with TRBD2. J was trimmed by 9 bases and V by 0 bases; bases with no gene match: 8. Germline V CDR1 and CDR2: MGHRA, YSYEKL. This CDR3 spans 14 amino acids.

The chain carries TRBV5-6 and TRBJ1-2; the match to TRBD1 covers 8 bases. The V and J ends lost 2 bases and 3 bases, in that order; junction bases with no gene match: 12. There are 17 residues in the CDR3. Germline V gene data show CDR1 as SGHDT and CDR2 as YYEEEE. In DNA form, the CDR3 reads TGTGCCAGCAGCTTATTACTCGGACAGGGAGCCCACTATGGCTACACCTTC. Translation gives CASSLLLGQGAHYGYTF.